This T cell receptor (beta chain) was sequenced during a study of blood T cell repertoires in COVID-19. Study context: Sites in the United States, Italy and Spain provided acute and convalescent COVID-19 samples.

This clone rates as hyperexpanded (1% or more). Data came from immunoSEQ multiplex PCR; TCRdb stores just in-frame clones and leaves some out. This sample yields roughly 76,000 clones, of which around 90% are seen a single time; around 30% belongs to the top ten. V lost 7 bases to trimming and J lost 0 bases, with 13 bases between them. The germline gives CDR1 MDHEN, CDR2 SYDVKM. This CDR3 region has 15 residues. The source material was peripheral blood. This chain links TRBV28 with TRBJ2-1; D ambiguous. The source of this sequence is an elderly woman with active or convalescent COVID-19. CDR3 region: CASTLEISSYNEQFF. The CDR3 nucleotides are TGTGCCAGCACCTTGGAGATTAGCTCCTACAATGAGCAGTTCTTC. Full variable domain (remainder filled in from reference TRBV28 and TRBJ2-1): DVKVTQSSRYLVKRTGEKVFLECVQDMDHENMFWYRQDPGLGLRLIYFSYDVKMKEKGDIPEGYSVSREKKERFSLILESASTNQTSMYLCASTLEISSYNEQFFGPGTRLTVL.